The 14 T cell receptor beta chains presented below share a single source sample, sequenced in a study of Graves' ophthalmopathy and Graves' hyperthyroidism. Amplification from RNA transcripts yielded the TCR beta CDR3 regions. First-round RT-PCR relied on HTBI primers, and a second-round multiplex PCR came next. From the multiplex PCR reads, TCRdb called clonotypes with MiXCR, one entry per CDR3 protein. Of 660,000 or so distinct CDR3 sequences in the sample, about two fifths were seen once. The sequenced sample was peripheral blood. The receptors originated from an adult man with Graves' ophthalmopathy.

CDR3 in DNA: TGTGCCAGCAGCTTAAGGGGGCCAGACACCCAGTACTTC. This encodes CASSLRGPDTQYF. This chain uses TRBV7-9 with TRBJ2-5, with 7 bases aligning to TRBD1. The V and J ends lost 2 bases and 8 bases, in that order; junction bases with no gene match: 5. This CDR3 spans 13 amino acids. In germline, CDR1 is SEHNR, CDR2 FQNEAQ (reference sequence).

This clonotype was recorded at least ten times. This chain links TRBV2 with TRBJ1-1; weak D call: TRBD1 (6 bases). V gave up 4 bases and J gave up 5 bases, with 11 bases separating them. The length of the CDR3 is 13 residues. Germline CDR1 reads SNHLY; CDR2 reads FYNNEI. CDR3 sequence reads: CASSGGGETEAFF. DNA for the CDR3: TGTGCCAGCAGTGGGGGGGGCGAAACTGAAGCTTTCTTT.

The sample holds many counts of this clonotype. The rearrangement links TRBV19 to TRBJ1-5; unclear D gene. CDR1 is LNHDA, CDR2 SQIVND, per germline (reference sequence). The ends were cut back, 7 bases at V and 3 bases at J, with 16 bases in the middle. The CDR3 spans 15 residues. CDR3 nucleotide sequence: TGTGCCAGTACTTCCGGGCAGGCCCACAATCAGCCCCAGCATTTT. It is translated as CASTSGQAHNQPQHF.

This clonotype was counted many times. J is TRBJ1-2 and V is TRBV7-2; 9 nucleotides align to TRBD1. The junction had 8 bases not matched to a gene; V was cut back by 2 bases and J by 7 bases. Germline lookup yields CDR1 SGHTA and CDR2 FQGNSA. This CDR3 spans 15 amino acids. The CDR3 here is CASSLIQGASVGYTF. DNA for the CDR3: TGTGCCAGCAGCTTAATACAGGGGGCTTCGGTTGGCTACACCTTC.

The chain couples TRBV25-1 to TRBJ1-2, with unresolved D. The CDR3 consists of 16 residues. The V gene's germline CDR1 is MGHDK and CDR2 SYGVNS. V lost 1 base and J 4 bases, leaving 16 bases between the germline ends. The CDR3 loop is CASSEWATEATYGYTF. Written as DNA, the CDR3 is TGTGCCAGCAGTGAATGGGCGACCGAAGCCACCTATGGCTACACCTTC.

The V call is TRBV29-1, the J call TRBJ2-7, with 9 bases that match TRBD1. The germline V gene has CDR1 SQVTM and CDR2 ANQGSEA. The CDR3 is made up of 12 amino acids. V shed 8 bases, J shed 5 bases, and the junction held 7 bases outside the gene matches. DNA for the CDR3: TGCAGCTCTGAGGACAGGGGCCACGAGCAGTACTTC. Amino acid sequence: CSSEDRGHEQYF.

The table lists this clonotype with many counts. The V and J genes are TRBV29-1 and TRBJ2-5, with 7 bases lining up with TRBD1. The J segment lost 3 bases and the V segment lost 7 bases, leaving 5 bases of the junction unmatched. From germline, CDR1 is SQVTM and CDR2 ANQGSEA. The CDR3 covers 12 residues. CDR3 coding DNA: TGCAGCGCTCCAGACAGGGAAGAGACCCAGTACTTC. This encodes CSAPDREETQYF.

This clonotype was counted at least ten times. The CDR3 protein is CASSVARGGKGQETQYF. CDR3 in DNA: TGTGCCAGCAGCGTAGCTCGCGGGGGGAAGGGTCAAGAGACCCAGTACTTC. The chain employs TRBV9 and TRBJ2-5; 8 nucleotides line up with TRBD2. Germline trimming cut 0 bases from V and 2 bases from J; bases unmatched to any gene: 9. The CDR3 sequence is 17 residues long. Germline V gene sequence: CDR1 SGDLS, CDR2 YYNGEE.

This clonotype has just a few counts. This sequence joins TRBV20-1 and TRBJ2-7; D is possibly TRBD2 (5 bases). V gave up 4 bases and J gave up 0 bases, with 10 bases separating them. Per germline, CDR1 DFQATT and CDR2 SNEGSKA (reference sequence). CDR3 length: 13 amino acids. CDR3 coding DNA: TGCAGTGCTAAGGGAGAGGGCTCCTACGAGCAGTACTTC. It specifies CSAKGEGSYEQYF.

In this sample, this clonotype turned up many times. This chain connects TRBV7-8 to TRBJ2-5; D is ambiguous. The CDR3 has 14 residues. Germline CDR1 SGHVS, CDR2 FQNEAQ. Between the trimmed V and J ends, which lost 0 bases and 5 bases, there was a span of 10 bases. This chain's CDR3 is CASSLAPGGETQYF. The CDR3 region has the DNA TGTGCCAGCAGCTTAGCCCCGGGTGGGGAGACCCAGTACTTC.

As to this clonotype: Germline is not matched at one junction end, which may reflect a read error. The J gene is TRBJ2-7, the V gene TRBV10-3, with 7 bases that match TRBD1. This CDR3 spans 16 amino acids. CDR1 ENHRY and CDR2 SYGVKD come from the germline V gene. The CDR3 here is CASSQGDPLLWYEQYF. CDR3 bases: TGTGCCAGCAGTCAGGGGGACCCATTATTATGGTACGAGCAGTACTTC.

The rearrangement links TRBV14 to TRBJ2-7; 9 bases are shared with TRBD2. The tail of the sequence fits TRBJ2-1 better, so the J call may be wrong. Germline values: CDR1 SGHDN, CDR2 FVKESK. This CDR3 spans 13 amino acids. The CDR3 sequence: CASSQGTSDEQFF. The CDR3, as DNA: TGTGCCAGCAGCCAAGGGACTAGCGATGAGCAGTTCTTC.

This clonotype was recorded many times. This chain links TRBV12-3 or TRBV12-4 with TRBJ2-7; 9 positions match TRBD2. The trim removed 5 bases at V and 2 bases at J, leaving 7 bases unmatched. This CDR3 has 15 amino acids. The DNA for the CDR3 is TGTGCCAGCAGTGCGGGGGGGATACGGGCCTACGAGCAGTACTTC. Its protein is CASSAGGIRAYEQYF.

There are many counts of this clonotype. The chain couples TRBV7-2 to TRBJ1-4, with 7 bases matching TRBD1. Germline V gene data show CDR1 as SGHTA and CDR2 as FQGNSA. The ends lost 3 bases at V and 7 bases at J; junction bases unmatched: 14. The CDR3 length is 17 residues. The CDR3 loop is CASSFARGPARSEKLFF. The DNA for the CDR3 is TGTGCCAGCAGCTTCGCGAGGGGGCCAGCACGGTCTGAAAAACTGTTTTTT.